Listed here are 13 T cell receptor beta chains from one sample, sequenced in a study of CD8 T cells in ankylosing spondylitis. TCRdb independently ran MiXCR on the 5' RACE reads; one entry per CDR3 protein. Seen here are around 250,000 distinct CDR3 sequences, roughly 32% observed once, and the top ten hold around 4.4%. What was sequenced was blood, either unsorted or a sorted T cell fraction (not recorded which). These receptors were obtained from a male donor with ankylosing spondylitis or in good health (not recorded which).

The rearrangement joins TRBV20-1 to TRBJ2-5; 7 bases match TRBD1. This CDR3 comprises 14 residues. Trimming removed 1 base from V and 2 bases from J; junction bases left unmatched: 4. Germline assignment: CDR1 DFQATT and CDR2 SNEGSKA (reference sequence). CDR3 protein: CSARVDRSQETQYF. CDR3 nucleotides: TGCAGTGCTAGAGTGGACAGGAGTCAAGAGACCCAGTACTTC.

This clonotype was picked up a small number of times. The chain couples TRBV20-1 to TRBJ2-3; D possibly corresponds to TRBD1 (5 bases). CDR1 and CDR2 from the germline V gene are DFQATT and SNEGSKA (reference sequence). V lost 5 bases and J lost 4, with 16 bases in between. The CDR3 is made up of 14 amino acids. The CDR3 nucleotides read TGCAGTGCTGCCGGTGGGGCGTTGGCAGATACGCAGTATTTT. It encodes CSAAGGALADTQYF.

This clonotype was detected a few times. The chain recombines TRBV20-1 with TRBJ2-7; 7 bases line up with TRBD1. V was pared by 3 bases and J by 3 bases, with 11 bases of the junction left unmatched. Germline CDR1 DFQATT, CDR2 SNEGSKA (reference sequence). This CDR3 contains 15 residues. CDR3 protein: CSASPYGTEHYEQYF. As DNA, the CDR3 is TGCAGTGCTAGTCCCTATGGGACAGAACACTACGAGCAGTACTTC.

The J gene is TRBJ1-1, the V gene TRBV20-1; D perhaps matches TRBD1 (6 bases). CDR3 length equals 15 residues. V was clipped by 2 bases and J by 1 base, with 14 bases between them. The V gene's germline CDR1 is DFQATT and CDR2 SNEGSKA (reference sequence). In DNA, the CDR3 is TGCAGTGCTAGACTTCTGGGACAAACGAACACTGAAGCTTTCTTT. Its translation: CSARLLGQTNTEAFF.

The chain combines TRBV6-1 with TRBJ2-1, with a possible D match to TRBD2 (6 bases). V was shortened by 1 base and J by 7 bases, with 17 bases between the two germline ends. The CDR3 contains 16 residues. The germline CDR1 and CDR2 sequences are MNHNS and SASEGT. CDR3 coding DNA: TGTGCCAGCAGTGAAGAAGGACTATCGACGAGGAATGAGCAGTTCTTC. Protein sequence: CASSEEGLSTRNEQFF.

In DNA, the CDR3 is TGTGCCACCCACAGGTCAGGGACAGATACGCAGTATTTT. Its protein is CATHRSGTDTQYF. This chain connects TRBV24-1 to TRBJ2-3; D is perhaps TRBD1 (5 bases). The germline gives CDR1 KGHDR, CDR2 SFDVKD. This CDR3 has 13 residues. Trimming left V 9 bases short and J 3 bases short, with 12 bases between.

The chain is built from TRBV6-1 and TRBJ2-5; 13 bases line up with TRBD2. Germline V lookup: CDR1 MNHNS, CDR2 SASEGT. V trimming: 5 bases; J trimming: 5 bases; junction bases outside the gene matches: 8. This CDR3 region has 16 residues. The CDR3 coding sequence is TGTGCCAGCAGTCCACTAGCGGGGGGGCTAGGGGAGACCCAGTACTTC. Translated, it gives CASSPLAGGLGETQYF.

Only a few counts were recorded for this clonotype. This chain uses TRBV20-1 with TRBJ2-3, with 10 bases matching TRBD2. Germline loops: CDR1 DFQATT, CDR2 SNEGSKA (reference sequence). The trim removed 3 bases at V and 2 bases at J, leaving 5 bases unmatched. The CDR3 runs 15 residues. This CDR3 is CSASPTSGVTDTQYF. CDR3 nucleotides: TGCAGTGCTAGTCCAACTAGCGGGGTCACAGATACGCAGTATTTT.

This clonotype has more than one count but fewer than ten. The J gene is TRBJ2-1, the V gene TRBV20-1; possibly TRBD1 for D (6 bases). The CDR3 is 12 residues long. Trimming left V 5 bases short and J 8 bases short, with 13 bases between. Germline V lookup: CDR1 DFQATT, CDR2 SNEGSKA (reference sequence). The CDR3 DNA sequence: TGCAGTGCTGGACCCCAGGGGCATGAGCAGTTCTTC. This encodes CSAGPQGHEQFF.

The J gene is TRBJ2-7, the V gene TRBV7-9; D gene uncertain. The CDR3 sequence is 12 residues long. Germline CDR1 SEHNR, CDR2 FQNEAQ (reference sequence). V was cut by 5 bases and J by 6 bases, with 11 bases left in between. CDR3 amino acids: CASSPGGLEQYF. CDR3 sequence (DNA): TGTGCCAGCAGCCCAGGTGGGCTCGAGCAGTACTTC.

DNA of the CDR3: TGCAGTGCCTGGACTAGCGGGGGCCTGAACACCGGGGAGCTGTTTTTT. Its translation is CSAWTSGGLNTGELFF. The chain uses TRBV20-1 and TRBJ2-2; 13 bases are a match to TRBD2. Germline loops: CDR1 DFQATT, CDR2 SNEGSKA (reference sequence). The J segment lost 1 base and the V segment lost 6 bases, leaving 5 bases of the junction unmatched. This CDR3 contains 16 residues.

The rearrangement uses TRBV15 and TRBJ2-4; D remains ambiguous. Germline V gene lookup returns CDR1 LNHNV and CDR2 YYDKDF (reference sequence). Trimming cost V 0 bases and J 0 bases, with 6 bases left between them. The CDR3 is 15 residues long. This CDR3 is CATSRDRLAKNIQYF. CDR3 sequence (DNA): TGTGCCACCAGCAGAGATCGGCTAGCCAAAAACATTCAGTACTTC.

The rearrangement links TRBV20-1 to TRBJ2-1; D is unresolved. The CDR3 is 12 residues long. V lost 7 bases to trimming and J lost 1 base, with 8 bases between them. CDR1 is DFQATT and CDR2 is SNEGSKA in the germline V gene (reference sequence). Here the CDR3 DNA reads TGCAGTGGCCTGGGGTCCTACAATGAGCAGTTCTTC. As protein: CSGLGSYNEQFF.